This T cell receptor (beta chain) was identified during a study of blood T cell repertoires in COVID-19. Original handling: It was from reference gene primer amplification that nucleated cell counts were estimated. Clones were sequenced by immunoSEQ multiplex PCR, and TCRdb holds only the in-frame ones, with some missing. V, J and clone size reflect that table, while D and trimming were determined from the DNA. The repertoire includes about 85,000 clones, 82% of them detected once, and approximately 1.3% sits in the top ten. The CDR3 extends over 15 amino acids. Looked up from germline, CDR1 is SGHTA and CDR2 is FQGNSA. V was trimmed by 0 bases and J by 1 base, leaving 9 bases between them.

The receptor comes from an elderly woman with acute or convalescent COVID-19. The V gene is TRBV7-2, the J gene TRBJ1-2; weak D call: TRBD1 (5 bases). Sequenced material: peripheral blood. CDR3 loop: CASSLAGGINYGYTF. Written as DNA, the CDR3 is TGTGCCAGCAGCTTAGCTGGGGGGATTAACTATGGCTACACCTTC.